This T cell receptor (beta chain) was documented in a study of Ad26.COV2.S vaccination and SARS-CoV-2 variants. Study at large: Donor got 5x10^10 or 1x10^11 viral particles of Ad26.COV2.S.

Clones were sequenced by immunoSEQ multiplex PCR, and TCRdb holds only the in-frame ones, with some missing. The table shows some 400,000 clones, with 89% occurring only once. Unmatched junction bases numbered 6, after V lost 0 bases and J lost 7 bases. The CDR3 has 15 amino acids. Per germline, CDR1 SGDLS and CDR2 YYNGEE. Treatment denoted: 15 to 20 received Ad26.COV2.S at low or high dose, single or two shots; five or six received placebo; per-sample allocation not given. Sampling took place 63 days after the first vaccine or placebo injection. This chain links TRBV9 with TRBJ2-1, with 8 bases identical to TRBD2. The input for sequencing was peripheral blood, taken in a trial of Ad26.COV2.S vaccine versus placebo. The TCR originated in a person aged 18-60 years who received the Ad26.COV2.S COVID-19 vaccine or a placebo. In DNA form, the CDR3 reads TGTGCCAGCAGCGTAGGGGGCGGGAGGTCTAATGAGCAGTTCTTC. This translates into CASSVGGGRSNEQFF.